The 12 T cell receptor beta chains below all came from one sample that was sequenced in a study of blood T cells in healthy people across ages. With a J-beta primer mix and a sample-barcoded 5' primer, a second PCR ran 7 to 11 cycles. TCRdb processed the 5' RACE reads anew with MiXCR; each CDR3 protein has one entry. There are hundreds of thousands of distinct CDR3 sequences in the sample; around half occur only once, and 20% to 25% lies in the top ten. Sequenced sample: blood. Receptors were obtained from a man older than 75 in good health.

The chain couples TRBV27 to TRBJ2-1; D tentatively reads TRBD1 or TRBD2 (5 bases each). The CDR3 contains 15 residues. With 8 bases removed from V and 3 bases from J, the gap between germline ends came to 17 bases. CDR1 and CDR2 (germline): MNHEY, SMNVEV (reference sequence). CDR3 region: CASSSGTPDYNEQFF. The DNA of the CDR3 is TGTGCCAGCTCCTCCGGGACGCCAGACTACAATGAGCAGTTCTTC.

The table lists this clonotype with a few counts. The chain is built from TRBV20-1 and TRBJ2-5; the match to TRBD2 covers 13 bases. V trimming: 3 bases; J trimming: 4 bases; junction bases outside the gene matches: 8. The CDR3 extends over 16 amino acids. Germline CDR1 reads DFQATT; CDR2 reads SNEGSKA (reference sequence). CDR3 loop: CSASDGLAGVGETQYF. In nucleotides, the CDR3 is TGCAGTGCTAGTGATGGACTAGCGGGAGTGGGAGAGACCCAGTACTTC.

This chain uses TRBV7-2 with TRBJ2-1; 9 nucleotides match TRBD2. J was trimmed by 2 bases and V by 7 bases; bases with no gene match: 6. The CDR3 contains 15 residues. The germline CDR1 and CDR2 sequences are SGHTA and FQGNSA. CDR3 nucleotide sequence: TGTGCCAGCACCCCGACTAGCGGTACCTACAATGAGCAGTTCTTC. It specifies CASTPTSGTYNEQFF. Variable domain in full (rest from reference TRBV7-2 and TRBJ2-1): GAGVSQSPSNKVTEKGKDVELRCDPISGHTALYWYRQSLGQGLEFLIYFQGNSAPDKSGLPSDRFSAERTGGSVSTLTIQRTQQEDSAVYLCASTPTSGTYNEQFFGPGTRLTVL.

The chain carries TRBV6-5 and TRBJ1-5; the D gene is possibly TRBD1 (6 bases). V was cut by 8 bases and J by 10 bases, with 21 bases left in between. CDR1 is MNHEY, CDR2 SVGAGI, per germline. The length of the CDR3 is 14 residues. The CDR3 DNA is TGTGCCAGCCGCCGGGGGCCGGAGGTTTTTCCCCAGCATTTT. Translating gives CASRRGPEVFPQHF.

This clonotype was recorded a few times. V usage is TRBV5-1 and J usage is TRBJ2-4; D is perhaps TRBD1 (5 bases). Per the germline V gene, CDR1 is SGHRS and CDR2 is YFSETQ. This CDR3 region has 14 residues. V shed 4 bases and J shed 5 bases, with 13 bases lying between them. Here the CDR3 reads CASSEQGAQNIQYF. CDR3 DNA sequence: TGCGCCAGCAGCGAGCAGGGTGCCCAAAACATTCAGTACTTC.

In this sample, this clonotype turned up once. V gene TRBV13 combines with J gene TRBJ1-1; D ambiguous. Germline V gives CDR1 PRHDT, CDR2 FYEKMQ (reference sequence). The CDR3 consists of 17 residues. V dropped 7 bases and J dropped 0 bases, with 21 bases sitting between them. The CDR3 region is CASTPKGVGGVNTEAFF. CDR3 in DNA: TGTGCCAGCACCCCTAAAGGTGTAGGTGGAGTGAACACTGAAGCTTTCTTT.

J is TRBJ2-1 and V is TRBV27; a weak D match, TRBD2 (5 bases). Deletions cut 1 base from V and 2 bases from J, with 9 bases between. Germline loops: CDR1 MNHEY, CDR2 SMNVEV (reference sequence). This CDR3 spans 15 amino acids. The CDR3 loop reads CASSLFGIPYNEQFF. CDR3 nucleotides: TGTGCCAGCAGTTTATTCGGGATTCCCTACAATGAGCAGTTCTTC.

This chain joins TRBV6-1 and TRBJ2-4; D may be TRBD2 (5 bases). Germline assignment: CDR1 MNHNS and CDR2 SASEGT. The V and J ends lost 0 bases and 8 bases respectively, with 14 bases between them. The CDR3 is 15 amino acids. This chain's CDR3 is CASSEAIGFGDIQYF. The CDR3 bases are TGTGCCAGCAGTGAAGCTATTGGGTTCGGGGACATTCAGTACTTC.

This clonotype was seen repeatedly, ten times or more. CDR3 in DNA: TGTGCCAGCAGTTATTCCGGACTAGCGGATCCCTACAATGAGCAGTTCTTC. Protein product: CASSYSGLADPYNEQFF. The rearrangement links TRBV6-5 to TRBJ2-1; TRBD2 aligns across 10 bases. In germline, CDR1 is MNHEY, CDR2 SVGAGI. Germline trimming cut 3 bases from V and 2 bases from J; bases unmatched to any gene: 7. The length of the CDR3 is 17 residues.

This clonotype was counted between two and nine times. V usage is TRBV10-3 and J usage is TRBJ2-3; unclear D gene. Germline V gene sequence: CDR1 ENHRY, CDR2 SYGVKD. V gave up 0 bases and J gave up 0 bases, with 7 bases separating them. The CDR3 consists of 15 residues. The CDR3 coding sequence is TGTGCCATCAGTGAGTCCCCAGAAAGCACAGATACGCAGTATTTT. Its translation: CAISESPESTDTQYF.

The chain employs TRBV11-1 and TRBJ2-7, with 11 bases identical to TRBD2. With 5 bases clipped from V and 4 bases from J, the junction kept 7 bases outside the gene matches. The CDR3 extends over 15 amino acids. Germline loops: CDR1 SGHAT, CDR2 FQDESV (reference sequence). The CDR3 DNA reads TGTGCCAGCAGCACGCCGCTAGCGGGAGGTTACGAGCAGTACTTC. It yields the protein CASSTPLAGGYEQYF.

This chain uses TRBV6-6 with TRBJ1-5; TRBD1 matches at 7 bases. Germline V gives CDR1 MNHNY, CDR2 SVGAGI (reference sequence). V dropped 4 bases and J dropped 4; count of bases not matched to a gene: 4. The CDR3 consists of 14 residues. Here the CDR3 DNA reads TGTGCCAGCAGTTCGGACAGGATAAATCAGCCCCAGCATTTT. Its translation is CASSSDRINQPQHF.